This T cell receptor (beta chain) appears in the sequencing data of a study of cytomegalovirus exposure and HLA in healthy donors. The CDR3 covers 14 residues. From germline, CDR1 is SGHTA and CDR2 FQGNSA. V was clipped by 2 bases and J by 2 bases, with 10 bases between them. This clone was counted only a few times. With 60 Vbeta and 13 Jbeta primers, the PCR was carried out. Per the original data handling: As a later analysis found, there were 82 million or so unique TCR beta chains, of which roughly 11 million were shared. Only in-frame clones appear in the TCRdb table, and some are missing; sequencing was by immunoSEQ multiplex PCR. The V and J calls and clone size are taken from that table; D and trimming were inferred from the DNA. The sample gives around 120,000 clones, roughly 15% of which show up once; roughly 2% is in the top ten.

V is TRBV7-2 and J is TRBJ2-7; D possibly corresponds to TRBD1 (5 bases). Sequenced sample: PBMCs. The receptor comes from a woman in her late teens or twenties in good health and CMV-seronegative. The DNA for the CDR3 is TGTGCCAGCAGCTTACTGCAGGGCCCCTACGAGCAGTACTTC. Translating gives CASSLLQGPYEQYF.